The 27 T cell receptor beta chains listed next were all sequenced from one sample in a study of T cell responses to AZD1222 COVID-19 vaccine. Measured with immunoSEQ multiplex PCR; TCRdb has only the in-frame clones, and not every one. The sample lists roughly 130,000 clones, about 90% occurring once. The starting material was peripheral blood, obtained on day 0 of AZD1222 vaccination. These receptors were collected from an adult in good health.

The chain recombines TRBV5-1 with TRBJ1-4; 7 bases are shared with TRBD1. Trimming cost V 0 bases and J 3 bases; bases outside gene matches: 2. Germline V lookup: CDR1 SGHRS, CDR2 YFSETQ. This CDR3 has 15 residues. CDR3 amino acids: CASSLDGTANEKLFF. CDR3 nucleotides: TGCGCCAGCAGCTTGGATGGGACAGCTAATGAAAAACTGTTTTTT.

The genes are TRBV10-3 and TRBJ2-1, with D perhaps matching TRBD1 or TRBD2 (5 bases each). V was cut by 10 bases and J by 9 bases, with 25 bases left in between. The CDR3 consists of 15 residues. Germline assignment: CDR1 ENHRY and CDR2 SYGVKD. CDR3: CATGARTRPAPEQFF. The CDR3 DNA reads TGTGCCACCGGGGCCAGGACACGCCCCGCTCCTGAGCAGTTCTTC.

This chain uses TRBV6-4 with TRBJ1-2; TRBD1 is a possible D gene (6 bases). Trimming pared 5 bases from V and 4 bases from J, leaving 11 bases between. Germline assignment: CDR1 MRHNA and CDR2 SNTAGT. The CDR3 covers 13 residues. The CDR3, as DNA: TGTGCCAGCAGTCAACAGGGAACCTATGGCTACACCTTC. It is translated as CASSQQGTYGYTF.

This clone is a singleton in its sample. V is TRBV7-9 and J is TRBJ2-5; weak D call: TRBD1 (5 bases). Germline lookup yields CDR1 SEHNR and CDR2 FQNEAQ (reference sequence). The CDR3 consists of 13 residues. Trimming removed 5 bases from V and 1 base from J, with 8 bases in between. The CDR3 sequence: CASSQRGQETQYF. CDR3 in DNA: TGTGCCAGCAGCCAAAGGGGCCAAGAGACCCAGTACTTC.

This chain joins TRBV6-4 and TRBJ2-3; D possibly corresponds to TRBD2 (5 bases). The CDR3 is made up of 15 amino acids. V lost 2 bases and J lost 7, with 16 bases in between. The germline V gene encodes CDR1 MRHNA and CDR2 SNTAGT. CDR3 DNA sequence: TGTGCCAGCAGTGACCGGGCCGAGGGCGGTAATACGCAGTATTTT. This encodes CASSDRAEGGNTQYF.

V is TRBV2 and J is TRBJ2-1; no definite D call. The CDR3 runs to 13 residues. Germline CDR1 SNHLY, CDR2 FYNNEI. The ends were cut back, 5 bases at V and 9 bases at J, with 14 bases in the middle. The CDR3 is CASSQPAAVEQFF. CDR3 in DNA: TGTGCCAGCAGTCAACCGGCTGCGGTTGAGCAGTTCTTC.

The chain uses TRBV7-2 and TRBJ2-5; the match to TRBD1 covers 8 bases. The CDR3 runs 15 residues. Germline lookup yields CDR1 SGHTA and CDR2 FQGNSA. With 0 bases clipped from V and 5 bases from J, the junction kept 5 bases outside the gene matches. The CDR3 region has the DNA TGTGCCAGCAGCTTAGCGACAGGGGCGACCGAGACCCAGTACTTC. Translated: CASSLATGATETQYF.

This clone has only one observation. This CDR3 reads CASSFGGAGNQPQHF. In DNA, the CDR3 is TGTGCCAGCAGTTTTGGGGGGGCCGGCAATCAGCCCCAGCATTTT. J is TRBJ1-5 and V is TRBV7-3; D is possibly TRBD1 (6 bases). The CDR3 consists of 15 residues. The germline V and J ends were trimmed by 6 bases and 2 bases, with 14 bases remaining between them. CDR1 is SGHTA and CDR2 is FQGTGA in the germline V gene.

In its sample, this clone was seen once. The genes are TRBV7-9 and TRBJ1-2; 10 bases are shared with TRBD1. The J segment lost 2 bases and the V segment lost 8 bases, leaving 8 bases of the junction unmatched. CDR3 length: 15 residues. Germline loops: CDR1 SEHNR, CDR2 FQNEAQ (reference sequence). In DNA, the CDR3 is TGTGCCAGCCGGACAGGGGGTTCCCTAAACTATGGCTACACCTTC. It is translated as CASRTGGSLNYGYTF.

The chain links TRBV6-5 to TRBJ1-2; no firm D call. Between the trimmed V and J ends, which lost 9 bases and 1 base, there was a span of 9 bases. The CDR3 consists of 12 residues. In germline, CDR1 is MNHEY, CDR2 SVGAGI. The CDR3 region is CASERINYGYTF. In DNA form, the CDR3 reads TGTGCCAGTGAAAGGATTAACTATGGCTACACCTTC.

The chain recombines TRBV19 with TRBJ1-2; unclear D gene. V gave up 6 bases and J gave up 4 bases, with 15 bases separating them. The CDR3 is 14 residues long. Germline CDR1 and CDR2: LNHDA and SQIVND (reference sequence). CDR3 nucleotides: TGTGCCAGTAGCACCTCCGACCGTAGCTATGGCTACACCTTC. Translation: CASSTSDRSYGYTF.

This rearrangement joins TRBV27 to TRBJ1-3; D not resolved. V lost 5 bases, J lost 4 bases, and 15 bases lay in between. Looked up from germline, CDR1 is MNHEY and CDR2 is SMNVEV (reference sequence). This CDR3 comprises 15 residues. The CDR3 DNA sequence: TGTGCCAGCAGTCGACGGGGATCGGGGGGAAACACCATATATTTT. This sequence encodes CASSRRGSGGNTIYF.

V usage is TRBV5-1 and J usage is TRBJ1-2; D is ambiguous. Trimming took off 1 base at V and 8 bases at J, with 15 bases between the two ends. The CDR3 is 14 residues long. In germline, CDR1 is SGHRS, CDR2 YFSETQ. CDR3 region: CASSLSRRGRGYTF. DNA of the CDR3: TGCGCCAGCAGCTTGAGTCGTAGAGGGAGAGGCTACACCTTC.

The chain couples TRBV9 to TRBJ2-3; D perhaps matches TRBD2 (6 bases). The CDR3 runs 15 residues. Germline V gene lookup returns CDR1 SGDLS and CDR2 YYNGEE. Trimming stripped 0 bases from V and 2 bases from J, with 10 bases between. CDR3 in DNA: TGTGCCAGCAGCGTAGTGGGACTCCTCACAGATACGCAGTATTTT. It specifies CASSVVGLLTDTQYF. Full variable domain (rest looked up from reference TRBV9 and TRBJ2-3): DSGVTQTPKHLITATGQRVTLRCSPRSGDLSVYWYQQSLDQGLQFLIQYYNGEERAKGNILERFSAQQFPDLHSELNLSSLELGDSALYFCASSVVGLLTDTQYFGPGTRLTVL.

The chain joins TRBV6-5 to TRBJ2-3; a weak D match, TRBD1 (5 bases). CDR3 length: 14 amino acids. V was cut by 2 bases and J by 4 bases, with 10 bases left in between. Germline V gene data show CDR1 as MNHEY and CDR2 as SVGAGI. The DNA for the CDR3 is TGTGCCAGCAGTTACGGTGGGGCCGCAGATACGCAGTATTTT. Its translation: CASSYGGAADTQYF.

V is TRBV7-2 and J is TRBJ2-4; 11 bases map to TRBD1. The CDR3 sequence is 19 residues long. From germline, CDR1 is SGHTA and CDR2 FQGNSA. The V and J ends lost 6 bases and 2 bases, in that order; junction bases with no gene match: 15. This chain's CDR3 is CASRPSGTGGFFTKNIQYF. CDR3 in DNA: TGTGCCAGCAGACCTTCCGGGACAGGGGGATTTTTTACCAAAAACATTCAGTACTTC.

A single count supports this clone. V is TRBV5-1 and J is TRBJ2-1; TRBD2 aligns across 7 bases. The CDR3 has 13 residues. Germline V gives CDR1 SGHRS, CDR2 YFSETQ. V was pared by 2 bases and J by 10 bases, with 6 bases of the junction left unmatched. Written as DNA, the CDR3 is TGCGCCAGCAGCTTATCGGGACTAAGGGAGCAGTTCTTC. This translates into CASSLSGLREQFF.

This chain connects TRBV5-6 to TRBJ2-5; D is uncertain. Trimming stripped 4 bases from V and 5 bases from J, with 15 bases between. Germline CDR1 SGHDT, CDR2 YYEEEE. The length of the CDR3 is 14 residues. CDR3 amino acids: CASSPSVVRETQYF. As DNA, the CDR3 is TGTGCCAGCAGCCCCAGTGTGGTCCGGGAGACCCAGTACTTC.

CDR3: CAISESWTPAQETQYF. As DNA, the CDR3 is TGTGCCATCAGTGAGTCTTGGACCCCCGCCCAAGAGACCCAGTACTTC. The rearrangement joins TRBV10-3 to TRBJ2-5; no firm D call. The CDR3 length is 16 residues. The germline V and J ends were trimmed by 0 bases and 1 base, with 12 bases remaining between them. Germline CDR1 is ENHRY and CDR2 is SYGVKD.

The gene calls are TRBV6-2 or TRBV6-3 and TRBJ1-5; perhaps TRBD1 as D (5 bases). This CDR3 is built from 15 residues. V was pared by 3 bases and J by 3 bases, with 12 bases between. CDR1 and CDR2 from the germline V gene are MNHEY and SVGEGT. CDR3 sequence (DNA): TGTGCCAGCAGTTATGTGGGGGTAAACAATCAGCCCCAGCATTTT. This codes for CASSYVGVNNQPQHF.

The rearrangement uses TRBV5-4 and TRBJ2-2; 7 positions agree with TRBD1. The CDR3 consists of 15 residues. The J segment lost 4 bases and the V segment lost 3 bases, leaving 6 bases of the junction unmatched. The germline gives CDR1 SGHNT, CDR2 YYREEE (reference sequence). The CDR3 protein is CASSSGRDSTGELFF. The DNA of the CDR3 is TGTGCCAGCAGCTCCGGCCGGGACAGCACCGGGGAGCTGTTTTTT.

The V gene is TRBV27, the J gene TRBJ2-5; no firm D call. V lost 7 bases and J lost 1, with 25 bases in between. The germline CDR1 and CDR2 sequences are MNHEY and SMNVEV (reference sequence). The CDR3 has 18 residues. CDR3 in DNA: TGTGCCAGCAAGCCCCCCCGACATGGGGTTGAACGCCAAGAGACCCAGTACTTC. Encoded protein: CASKPPRHGVERQETQYF.

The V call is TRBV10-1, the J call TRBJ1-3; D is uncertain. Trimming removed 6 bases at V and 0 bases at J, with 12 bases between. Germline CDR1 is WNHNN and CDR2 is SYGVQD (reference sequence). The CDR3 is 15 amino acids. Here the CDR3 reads CASSSGSSSGNTIYF. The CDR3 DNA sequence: TGCGCCAGCAGCTCCGGATCGAGCTCTGGAAACACCATATATTTT.

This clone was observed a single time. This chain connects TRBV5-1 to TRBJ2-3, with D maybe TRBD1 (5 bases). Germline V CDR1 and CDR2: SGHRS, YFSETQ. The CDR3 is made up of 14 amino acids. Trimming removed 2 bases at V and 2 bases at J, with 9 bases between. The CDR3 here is CASSFQGYTDTQYF. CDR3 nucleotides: TGCGCCAGCAGCTTCCAGGGCTACACAGATACGCAGTATTTT.

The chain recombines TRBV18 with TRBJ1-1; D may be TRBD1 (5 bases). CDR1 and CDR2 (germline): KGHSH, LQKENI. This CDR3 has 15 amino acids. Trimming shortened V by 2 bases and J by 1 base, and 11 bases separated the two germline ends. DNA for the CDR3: TGTGCCAGCTCACCATCGGTTGACAGGAACACTGAAGCTTTCTTT. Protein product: CASSPSVDRNTEAFF.

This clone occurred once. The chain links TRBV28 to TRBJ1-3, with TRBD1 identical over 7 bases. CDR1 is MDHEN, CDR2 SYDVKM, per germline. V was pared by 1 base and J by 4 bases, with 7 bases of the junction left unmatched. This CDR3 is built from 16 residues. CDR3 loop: CASSLYRGQSGNTIYF. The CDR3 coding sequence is TGTGCCAGCAGTTTATATAGGGGACAGTCCGGAAACACCATATATTTT.

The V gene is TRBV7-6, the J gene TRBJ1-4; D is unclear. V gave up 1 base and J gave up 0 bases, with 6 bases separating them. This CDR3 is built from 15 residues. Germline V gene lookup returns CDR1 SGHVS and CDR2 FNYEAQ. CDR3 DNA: TGTGCCAGCAGCTTAGGGGCAGCAACTAATGAAAAACTGTTTTTT. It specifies CASSLGAATNEKLFF.